This entry lists 30 T cell receptor beta chains sequenced from one sample in a study of T cell responses to AZD1222 COVID-19 vaccine (TCRdb year 2021). To prepare the library, the immunoSEQ multiplex PCR assay was applied. The clones in this table, taken by TCRdb from immuneACCESS, are in-frame only. Not every clone is retained; where verified, under half of the shortfall comes from an unresolved V gene, and the cause of the rest is unknown. The sample table contains tens of thousands of clones; only one count was recorded for about 85% of them. About 12% of the sample is taken by the ten largest. The time point label for this specimen denotes: baseline before first vaccination. This sample comprised peripheral blood, obtained on day 0 of AZD1222 vaccination. These receptors all stem from an adult in good health.

This clone turned up a few times. The chain combines TRBV6-2 or TRBV6-3 with TRBJ2-1; 9 nucleotides agree with TRBD2. CDR3 size: 15 residues. The trim removed 4 bases at V and 6 bases at J, leaving 7 bases unmatched. Germline V gene sequence: CDR1 MNHEY, CDR2 SVGEGT. CDR3 nucleotides: TGTGCCAGCAGTTTCTCTAGCGGGGTGGTCAATGAGCAGTTCTTC. Translation: CASSFSSGVVNEQFF.

The gene calls are TRBV2 and TRBJ2-6; D uncertain. The CDR3 has 14 amino acids. Germline V CDR1 and CDR2: SNHLY, FYNNEI. V dropped 7 bases and J dropped 3 bases, with 10 bases sitting between them. The CDR3 DNA is TGTGCCAGCAATTGGGAACTTGGGGCCAACGTCCTGACTTTC. This sequence encodes CASNWELGANVLTF.

This chain connects TRBV19 to TRBJ2-6; 10 bases map to TRBD1. CDR3 size: 17 residues. V shed 5 bases and J 0 bases; nucleotides not matched to a gene: 4. The germline V gene encodes CDR1 LNHDA and CDR2 SQIVND (reference sequence). The CDR3 loop is CASSAGTGVSGANVLTF. In DNA form, the CDR3 reads TGTGCCAGTAGTGCCGGGACAGGGGTCTCTGGGGCCAACGTCCTGACTTTC.

This chain links TRBV6-6 with TRBJ1-2; D unresolved. The CDR3 runs to 12 residues. The germline V and J ends were trimmed by 9 bases and 5 bases, with 13 bases remaining between them. Germline values: CDR1 MNHNY, CDR2 SVGAGI (reference sequence). The CDR3 DNA follows: TGTGCCAGTTTCGACGGAGTATATGGCTACACCTTC. Its translation: CASFDGVYGYTF.

The gene calls are TRBV19 and TRBJ1-5; no clear D. Trimming took 1 base from V and 5 from J, leaving 12 bases between them. The germline V gene encodes CDR1 LNHDA and CDR2 SQIVND (reference sequence). The CDR3 contains 15 residues. As DNA, the CDR3 is TGTGCCAGTAGTATAGGGTCCCCCGGCTATCAGCCCCAGCATTTT. Translated, it gives CASSIGSPGYQPQHF. The variable domain in full, with the rest retrieved from reference TRBV19 and TRBJ1-5, is DGGITQSPKYLFRKEGQNVTLSCEQNLNHDAMYWYRQDPGQGLRLIYYSQIVNDFQKGDIAEGYSVSREKKESFPLTVTSAQKNPTAFYLCASSIGSPGYQPQHFGDGTRLSIL.

Remarks on this clone: Additional DNA sequences in this sample encode the identical CDR3. The chain is built from TRBV3-1 (or the pseudogene TRBV3-2) and TRBJ1-5, with a possible D match to TRBD1 (6 bases). The CDR3 runs to 13 residues. Germline assignment: CDR1 LGHDT and CDR2 YNNKEL (reference sequence). Trimming removed 0 bases from V and 10 bases from J, with 10 bases in between. The DNA for the CDR3 is TGTGCCAGCAGCCAAGATAGGGGACAACCCCAGCATTTT. This encodes CASSQDRGQPQHF.

This clone was detected once. The V gene is TRBV19, the J gene TRBJ2-1; maybe TRBD1 (6 bases). Between the trimmed V and J ends, which lost 10 bases and 4 bases, there was a span of 8 bases. Germline V gene sequence: CDR1 LNHDA, CDR2 SQIVND (reference sequence). The CDR3 runs 11 residues. Here the CDR3 reads CATRGYNEQFF. The CDR3 DNA follows: TGTGCCACTAGGGGGTACAATGAGCAGTTCTTC.

The chain has TRBV10-3 and TRBJ2-5, with D perhaps matching TRBD1 or TRBD2 (6 bases each). With 4 bases removed from V and 8 bases from J, the gap between germline ends came to 20 bases. The CDR3 sequence is 15 residues long. Germline V gives CDR1 ENHRY, CDR2 SYGVKD. The CDR3 here is CAISGTGQWGDTQYF. Written as DNA, the CDR3 is TGTGCCATCAGTGGTACAGGGCAGTGGGGGGACACCCAGTACTTC.

The V gene is TRBV29-1, the J gene TRBJ1-2; TRBD1 agrees at 8 bases. Trimming cost V 7 bases and J 4 bases; bases outside gene matches: 5. From germline, CDR1 is SQVTM and CDR2 ANQGSEA. This CDR3 has 12 amino acids. CDR3 bases: TGCAGCGCCTTGGACAGGGTCTATGGCTACACCTTC. Translating gives CSALDRVYGYTF.

CDR3 sequence reads: CASSLGDTEAFF. The CDR3 DNA reads TGTGCCAGCAGTTTAGGCGACACTGAAGCTTTCTTT. V gene TRBV12-3 or TRBV12-4 combines with J gene TRBJ1-1; D gene ambiguous. Trimming cost V 1 base and J 3 bases, with 3 bases left between them. The CDR3 runs to 12 residues.

This clone was picked up a small number of times. The gene calls are TRBV10-1 and TRBJ1-6; 10 positions match TRBD1. This CDR3 contains 15 residues. Germline lookup yields CDR1 WNHNN and CDR2 SYGVQD (reference sequence). After removal of 8 bases from V and 10 bases from J, the junction contained 11 bases not matched to a gene. CDR3 DNA sequence: TGCGCCAGCCCTATTAGACAGGGGGCGCGATCACCCCTCCACTTT. Translated, it gives CASPIRQGARSPLHF.

The V call is TRBV9, the J call TRBJ1-4; D ambiguous. The CDR3 runs to 15 residues. V lost 4 bases and J lost 3, with 13 bases in between. Germline loops: CDR1 SGDLS, CDR2 YYNGEE. Here the CDR3 reads CASSPQGQANEKLFF. CDR3 nucleotide sequence: TGTGCCAGCAGCCCCCAAGGGCAGGCTAATGAAAAACTGTTTTTT.

J is TRBJ2-5 and V is TRBV30; D might be TRBD2 (7 bases). This CDR3 is built from 16 residues. V lost 0 bases to trimming and J lost 3 bases, with 17 bases between them. The germline V gene encodes CDR1 GTSNPN and CDR2 SVGIG (reference sequence). CDR3 DNA: TGTGCCTGGAGTGTATGGGGGGGCCCCCCCAAAGAGACCCAGTACTTC. Its protein product is CAWSVWGGPPKETQYF.

The table lists this clone with a few counts. The rearrangement uses TRBV6-5 and TRBJ1-2, with D unresolved. The CDR3 totals 12 residues. Germline V lookup: CDR1 MNHEY, CDR2 SVGAGI. Trimming took off 5 bases at V and 5 bases at J, with 9 bases between the two ends. The CDR3, as DNA: TGTGCCAGCAGTAATGAGGGATATGGCTACACCTTC. It specifies CASSNEGYGYTF.

The gene calls are TRBV4-1 and TRBJ1-4, with TRBD1 matching over 7 bases. With 3 bases clipped from V and 4 bases from J, the junction kept 2 bases outside the gene matches. The CDR3 is 14 amino acids. Germline V gene lookup returns CDR1 MGHRA and CDR2 YSYEKL. The CDR3 DNA follows: TGCGCCAGCAGCCAGACAGGGTTTAATGAAAAACTGTTTTTT. This encodes CASSQTGFNEKLFF.

This chain uses TRBV28 with TRBJ1-5, with TRBD1 matching 8 bases. CDR1 MDHEN and CDR2 SYDVKM come from the germline V gene. The V and J ends lost 6 bases and 5 bases, in that order; junction bases with no gene match: 6. This CDR3 spans 14 amino acids. The CDR3 coding sequence is TGTGCCAGCAGCCCCGGACAGGGAGATCAGCCCCAGCATTTT. Encoded protein: CASSPGQGDQPQHF.

The rearrangement links TRBV9 to TRBJ2-2; D is ambiguous. Germline CDR1 and CDR2: SGDLS and YYNGEE. Trimming removed 0 bases at V and 4 bases at J, with 10 bases between. This CDR3 spans 15 amino acids. The CDR3 DNA follows: TGTGCCAGCAGCGTAGCGCTCGCCGCCACCGGGGAGCTGTTTTTT. Protein sequence: CASSVALAATGELFF. Variable domain in full (rest from reference TRBV9 and TRBJ2-2): DSGVTQTPKHLITATGQRVTLRCSPRSGDLSVYWYQQSLDQGLQFLIQYYNGEERAKGNILERFSAQQFPDLHSELNLSSLELGDSALYFCASSVALAATGELFFGEGSRLTVL.

This clone was observed once. The chain couples TRBV19 to TRBJ2-3, with 9 nucleotides matching TRBD1. After removal of 6 bases from V and 2 bases from J, the junction contained 3 bases not matched to a gene. From germline, CDR1 is LNHDA and CDR2 SQIVND (reference sequence). The CDR3 contains 14 residues. The chain's CDR3 is CASRDRGDTDTQYF. CDR3 bases: TGTGCCAGTAGGGACAGGGGAGACACAGATACGCAGTATTTT.

A few counts support this clone. This chain joins TRBV11-1 and TRBJ1-2; D not certain. V was cut by 3 bases and J by 1 base, with 3 bases left in between. Germline V gives CDR1 SGHAT, CDR2 FQDESV (reference sequence). This CDR3 has 12 amino acids. CDR3 in amino acids: CASSLDNYGYTF. The CDR3 DNA is TGTGCCAGCAGCTTGGATAACTATGGCTACACCTTC.

The rearrangement joins TRBV4-3 to TRBJ1-1; D not certain. Germline lookup yields CDR1 LGHNA and CDR2 YSLEER. This CDR3 has 15 residues. V was cut by 1 base and J by 0 bases, with 9 bases left in between. CDR3 loop: CASSQGNYMNTEAFF. The CDR3 DNA is TGCGCCAGCAGCCAAGGAAATTACATGAACACTGAAGCTTTCTTT.

This clone was counted between two and nine times. An end of the junction differs from the germline gene, which may be a read error. This chain links TRBV5-4 with TRBJ2-7; 9 bases are shared with TRBD1. Per germline, CDR1 SGHNT and CDR2 YYREEE (reference sequence). CDR3 length: 14 amino acids. CDR3 DNA sequence: TGTGCCAGCAGTTTGGACAGGGGAACCTACGAGCAGTACTTC. Translating it yields CASSLDRGTYEQYF.

The V and J genes are TRBV28 and TRBJ1-6; 9 bases map to TRBD1. V gave up 6 bases and J gave up 11 bases; unmatched junction bases: 8. Germline V CDR1 and CDR2: MDHEN, SYDVKM. The CDR3 runs 14 residues. The CDR3 here is CASRVTGGITPLHF. CDR3 nucleotide sequence: TGTGCCAGCAGGGTAACAGGGGGCATAACACCCCTCCACTTT.

This clone was recorded once. The DNA for the CDR3 is TGTGCCAGCAGCCAGGACAGGGCCTGGAATGAGCAGTTCTTC. It is translated as CASSQDRAWNEQFF. This chain uses TRBV7-3 with TRBJ2-1; the match to TRBD1 covers 8 bases. The ends lost 5 bases at V and 7 bases at J; junction bases unmatched: 7. Germline V gene lookup returns CDR1 SGHTA and CDR2 FQGTGA. CDR3 size: 14 residues.

The V and J genes are TRBV6-2 or TRBV6-3 and TRBJ1-5; 10 bases align to TRBD1. The CDR3 has 17 amino acids. The ends lost 6 bases at V and 1 base at J; junction bases unmatched: 9. Germline V lookup: CDR1 MNHEY, CDR2 SVGEGT. Here the CDR3 DNA reads TGTGCCAGCAGCCGCCTTCGGACAGGGGGAAGCAATCAGCCCCAGCATTTT. It specifies CASSRLRTGGSNQPQHF.

This clone occurred once. The chain uses TRBV7-6 and TRBJ2-6, with D possibly being TRBD1 or TRBD2 (5 bases each). The CDR3 runs 17 residues. Per the germline V gene, CDR1 is SGHVS and CDR2 is FNYEAQ. Trimming removed 1 base at V and 0 bases at J, with 10 bases between. CDR3 in amino acids: CASSLEGPTSGANVLTF. The CDR3 coding sequence is TGTGCCAGCAGCTTAGAGGGACCGACCTCTGGGGCCAACGTCCTGACTTTC.

In regard to this clone: Other nucleotide sequences in the sample specify the same CDR3. The chain recombines TRBV19 with TRBJ1-3; possibly TRBD1 for D (6 bases). V was trimmed by 7 bases and J by 0 bases, leaving 10 bases between them. Germline loops: CDR1 LNHDA, CDR2 SQIVND (reference sequence). This CDR3 spans 14 amino acids. CDR3: CASTQGSSGNTIYF. CDR3 nucleotide sequence: TGTGCCAGTACACAGGGCTCCTCTGGAAACACCATATATTTT. The whole variable domain, filled in from reference TRBV19 and TRBJ1-3, reads DGGITQSPKYLFRKEGQNVTLSCEQNLNHDAMYWYRQDPGQGLRLIYYSQIVNDFQKGDIAEGYSVSREKKESFPLTVTSAQKNPTAFYLCASTQGSSGNTIYFGEGSWLTVV.

The chain has TRBV30 and TRBJ2-7, with D tentatively TRBD1 (5 bases). V lost 2 bases and J lost 0, with 14 bases in between. Germline V CDR1 and CDR2: GTSNPN, SVGIG (reference sequence). This CDR3 has 15 amino acids. Here the CDR3 reads CAWSKGHTSSYEQYF. The CDR3 bases are TGTGCCTGGAGTAAGGGGCATACAAGCTCCTACGAGCAGTACTTC.

CDR3 sequence (DNA): TGCGCCAGCAGCTTGTCAGGGAACTCTAACTATGGCTACACCTTC. This codes for CASSLSGNSNYGYTF. The chain carries TRBV5-1 and TRBJ1-2, with TRBD1 as a possible D gene (5 bases). The length of the CDR3 is 15 residues. The germline V and J ends were trimmed by 1 base and 0 bases, with 10 bases remaining between them. The germline gives CDR1 SGHRS, CDR2 YFSETQ.

The chain is built from TRBV10-3 and TRBJ2-1; TRBD2 matches at 13 bases. Losses at the gene ends were 6 bases for V and 0 bases for J; bases not matched to a gene: 11. The V gene's germline CDR1 is ENHRY and CDR2 SYGVKD. The CDR3 loop spans 19 amino acids. CDR3: CAISSPGLAGSSSYNEQFF. The CDR3 DNA is TGTGCCATCAGCAGCCCGGGACTAGCGGGGTCGAGCTCCTACAATGAGCAGTTCTTC.

The CDR3 here is CASSVGQGTEQYF. The CDR3 coding sequence is TGTGCCAGCAGTGTCGGACAGGGGACCGAGCAGTACTTC. The rearrangement joins TRBV2 to TRBJ2-7, with 9 bases that match TRBD1. The CDR3 has 13 residues. Trimming at V came to 4 bases and at J to 6 bases, leaving 4 bases not matched to a gene. Per germline, CDR1 SNHLY and CDR2 FYNNEI.